This T cell receptor (beta chain) was recorded in a study of early stage breast cancer tumors. Turning to the study itself: About 80% of the 16 invasive tumors were ER+, PR+ and HER2-. Each sample averaged approximately 10-fold read coverage.

TCRdb's copy holds only in-frame clones and misses some; the assay was immunoSEQ multiplex PCR. The sample gives 45,000 to 60,000 clones, around nine tenths of which show up once; about 5% is in the top ten. In regard to this clone: The target antigen is unknown.

Study-wide points: Commonly generated sequences made up most enriched TCRB sequences shared between patients.

The sample taken for sequencing was blood. The sequence was collected from a person aged 65 to 85 with breast cancer.

The CDR3 region is CASSARGSTEAFF. For the CDR3, the DNA is TGTGCCAGCAGCGCCCGAGGAAGCACTGAAGCTTTCTTT. The chain combines TRBV7-9 with TRBJ1-1; D is ambiguous. The CDR3 is 13 amino acids. V dropped 5 bases and J dropped 4 bases, with 11 bases sitting between them. CDR1 and CDR2 from the germline V gene are SEHNR and FQNEAQ (reference sequence). Variable domain in full (rest from reference TRBV7-9 and TRBJ1-1): DTGVSQNPRHKITKRGQNVTFRCDPISEHNRLYWYRQTLGQGPEFLTYFQNEAQLEKSRLLSDRFSAERPKGSFSTLEIQRTEQGDSAMYLCASSARGSTEAFFGQGTRLTVV.